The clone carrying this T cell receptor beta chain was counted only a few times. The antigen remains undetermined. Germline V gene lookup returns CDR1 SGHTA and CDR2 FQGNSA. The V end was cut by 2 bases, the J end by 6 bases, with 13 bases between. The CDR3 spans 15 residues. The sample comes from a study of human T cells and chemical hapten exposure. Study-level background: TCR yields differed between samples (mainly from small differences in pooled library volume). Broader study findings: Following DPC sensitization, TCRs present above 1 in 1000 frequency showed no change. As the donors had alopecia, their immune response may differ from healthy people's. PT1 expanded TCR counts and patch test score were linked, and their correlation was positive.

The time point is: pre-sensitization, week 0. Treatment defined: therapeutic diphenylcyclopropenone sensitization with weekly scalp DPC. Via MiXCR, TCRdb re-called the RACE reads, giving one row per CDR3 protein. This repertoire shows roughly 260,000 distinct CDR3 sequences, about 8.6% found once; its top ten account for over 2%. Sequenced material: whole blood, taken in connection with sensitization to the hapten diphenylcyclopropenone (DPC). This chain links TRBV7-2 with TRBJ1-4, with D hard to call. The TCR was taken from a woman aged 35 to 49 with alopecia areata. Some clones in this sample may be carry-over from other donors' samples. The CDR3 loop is CASSLQSSGDEKLFF. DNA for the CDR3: TGTGCCAGCAGCTTACAAAGCTCCGGTGATGAAAAACTGTTTTTT.